There are many counts of the clone carrying this T cell receptor beta chain. Its antigen is not known. Treatment was busulfan-fludarabine conditioning, a marrow graft, and cyclophosphamide on days +3 and +4. The sample is drawn from a study of T cells after posttransplantation cyclophosphamide. Here immunoSEQ multiplex PCR was the method, and the copy in TCRdb shows in-frame clones only, minus some. The sample includes 17,000 or so clones, none of them occurring once. Germline loops: CDR1 SQVTM, CDR2 ANQGSEA. The CDR3 extends over 14 amino acids. With V trimmed by 4 bases and J by 6 bases, 6 bases remained unmatched. Findings of the study overall: Later post-transplant blood repertoires were often dominated by donor CD8+ memory clones. Recipient CMV seropositivity and CMV reactivation strongly tracked TRB clonality. TRB overlap between skin or GI tissue T cells and blood was limited.

Material: PBMCs, obtained after allogeneic stem cell transplant with posttransplant cyclophosphamide. The sequence was obtained from a female patient in her 30s who received an allogeneic stem cell transplant from a related donor, was CMV-positive, and had no GVHD. Some of the T cells may derive from the graft donor. The gene calls are TRBV29-1 and TRBJ2-2; 9 bases are a match to TRBD1. The CDR3 sequence: CSVAGTGRAGELFF. In DNA form, the CDR3 reads TGCAGCGTTGCCGGGACAGGGCGGGCCGGGGAGCTGTTTTTT.